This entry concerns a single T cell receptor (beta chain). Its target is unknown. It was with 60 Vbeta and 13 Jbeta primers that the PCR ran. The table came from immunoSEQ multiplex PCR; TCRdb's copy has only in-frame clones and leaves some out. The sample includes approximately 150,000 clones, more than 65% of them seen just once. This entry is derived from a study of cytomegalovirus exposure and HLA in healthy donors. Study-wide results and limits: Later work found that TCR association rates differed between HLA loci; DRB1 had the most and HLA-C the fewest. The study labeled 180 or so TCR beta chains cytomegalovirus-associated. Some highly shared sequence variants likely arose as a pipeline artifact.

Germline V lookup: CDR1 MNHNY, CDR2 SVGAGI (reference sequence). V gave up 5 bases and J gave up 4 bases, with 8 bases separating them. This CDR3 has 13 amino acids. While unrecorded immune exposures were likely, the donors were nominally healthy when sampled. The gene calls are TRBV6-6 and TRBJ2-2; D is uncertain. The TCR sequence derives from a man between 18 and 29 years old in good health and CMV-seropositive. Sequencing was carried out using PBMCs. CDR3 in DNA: TGTGCCAGCAGTGATAGTGGCACCGGGGAGCTGTTTTTT. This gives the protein CASSDSGTGELFF.